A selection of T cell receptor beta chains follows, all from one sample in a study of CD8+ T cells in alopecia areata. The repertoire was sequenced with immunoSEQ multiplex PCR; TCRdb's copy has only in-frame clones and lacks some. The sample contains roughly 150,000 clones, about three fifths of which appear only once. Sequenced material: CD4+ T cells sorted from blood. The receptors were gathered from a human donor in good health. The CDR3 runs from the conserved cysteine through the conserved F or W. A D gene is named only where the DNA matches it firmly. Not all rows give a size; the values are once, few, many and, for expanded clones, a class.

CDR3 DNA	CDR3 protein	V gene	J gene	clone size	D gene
TGCAGCGTTGAGGGGCCGTACTCCTACAATGAGCAGTTCTTC	CSVEGPYSYNEQFF	TRBV29-1	TRBJ2-1	once	-
TGTGCCAGCAGCGTAGACGTTGTGGACGAGCAGTACTTC	CASSVDVVDEQYF	TRBV9	TRBJ2-7	-	-
TGCAGCGTTCGGCTAGCGGGAGCCTCCTACAATGAGCAGTTCTTC	CSVRLAGASYNEQFF	TRBV29-1	TRBJ2-1	-	TRBD2
TGCAGCGTTGCAGGGGGCGCCTACGAGCAGTACTTC	CSVAGGAYEQYF	TRBV29-1	TRBJ2-7	-	TRBD1
TGTGCCACCAGCAGAGGGTGGATAGCGGGGTCCTACGAGCAGTACTTC	CATSRGWIAGSYEQYF	TRBV15	TRBJ2-7	few	TRBD2
TGTGCCAGCTCGGAGACTAGCGCCGATTCCTACGAGCAGTACTTC	CASSETSADSYEQYF	TRBV19	TRBJ2-7	-	TRBD2
TGTGCCAGCAGTGAAATGGGGGCGGGAGGGGCTCCTGTTAGACAGTTCTTC	CASSEMGAGGAPVRQFF	TRBV6-1	TRBJ2-1	-	TRBD2
TGCAGCGTTGTAAGGACCACCTACAATGAGCAGTTCTTC	CSVVRTTYNEQFF	TRBV29-1	TRBJ2-1	-	-
TGTGCCATACGACAGGGGACGAACACTGAAGCTTTCTTT	CAIRQGTNTEAFF	TRBV30	TRBJ1-1	-	TRBD1
TGTGCCAGCAGTCCGGGACTGTTCACAGATACGCAGTATTTT	CASSPGLFTDTQYF	TRBV6-5	TRBJ2-3	-	-
TGTGCCAGTAGTAGGACTCTTCAATCCTCCTACGAGCAGTACTTC	CASSRTLQSSYEQYF	TRBV19	TRBJ2-7	-	-
TGTGCCAGCAGAGCACTAGCCGCCCTTAGCAATGAGCAGTTCTTC	CASRALAALSNEQFF	TRBV2	TRBJ2-1	-	-
TGTGCCAGCAGACTGGGTATTACCGGGGAGCTGTTTTTT	CASRLGITGELFF	TRBV6-6	TRBJ2-2	-	-
TGCGCCAGCAGCTTGGACAGCTACTACGAGCAGTACTTC	CASSLDSYYEQYF	TRBV5-1	TRBJ2-7	-	-
TGTGCCAGCAGTTTTACCCCCCCGACTAGCGGGACCGAGCAGTACTTC	CASSFTPPTSGTEQYF	TRBV27	TRBJ2-7	-	TRBD2
TGTGCCAGCCATACAGTGAACACTGAAGCTTTCTTT	CASHTVNTEAFF	TRBV6-5	TRBJ1-1	-	-
TGTGCCAGCAGCTCCCGACAGGGACCCCGCTTCTACGAGCAGTACTTC	CASSSRQGPRFYEQYF	TRBV7-6	TRBJ2-7	-	TRBD1
TGTGCCAGCGCTTGGGGGTCTGGGGCCAACGTCCTGACTTTC	CASAWGSGANVLTF	TRBV6-6	TRBJ2-6	few	-
TGTGCCAGCAGTCCCTGGGGAAGATTGGGACTAGTCGCCATCTACGAGCAGTTCTTC	CASSPWGRLGLVAIYEQFF	TRBV28	TRBJ2-1	few	TRBD2
TGTGCCAGTAGTTTTGACAGGGGCCCGGGCACTGAAGCTTTCTTT	CASSFDRGPGTEAFF	TRBV19	TRBJ1-1	few	TRBD1
TGCAGCGTTGTAAGATTCACAGATACGCAGTATTTT	CSVVRFTDTQYF	TRBV29-1	TRBJ2-3	once	-
TGTGCCAGCAGCCCCGGGGACAGGGTCACTGAAGCTTTCTTT	CASSPGDRVTEAFF	TRBV5-4	TRBJ1-1	once	TRBD1
TGCAGCGTCCGACAGTACCAAGAGACCCAGTACTTC	CSVRQYQETQYF	TRBV29-1	TRBJ2-5	-	-
TGTGCCAGCAGCCAGGGGGCAGTCAACAATGAGCAGTTCTTC	CASSQGAVNNEQFF	TRBV7-9	TRBJ2-1	-	TRBD1
TGTGCCAGCAGTGAACGGACAGCTGGGACCCAGTACTTC	CASSERTAGTQYF	TRBV6-5	TRBJ2-5	few	-
TGCAGCGTTGCAAGGCGGGAGGTGTACAATGAGCAGTTCTTC	CSVARREVYNEQFF	TRBV29-1	TRBJ2-1	few	TRBD2
TGTGCCAGCTCACCTATGGGCGTCGAGCAGTACTTC	CASSPMGVEQYF	TRBV18	TRBJ2-7	once	-
TGTGCCAGCAGCTCGGCCCGCTACGAGCAGTACTTC	CASSSARYEQYF	TRBV7-8	TRBJ2-7	-	-
TGTGCCAGTAGTATAGTTGGCAATAGCAATCAGCCCCAGCATTTT	CASSIVGNSNQPQHF	TRBV19	TRBJ1-5	few	-
TGTGCCAGCAGCTTAGATCGGCAGGGGCTACGCAACATTCAGTACTTC	CASSLDRQGLRNIQYF	TRBV7-8	TRBJ2-4	-	-
TGTGCCAGCAGTTTAGCAATCGGGGGAGGGCGCATGGAGCAGTACTTC	CASSLAIGGGRMEQYF	TRBV27	TRBJ2-7	-	TRBD2
TGTGCCAGCAGCTTAGCGGGAGGACCCTACAATGAGCAGTTCTTC	CASSLAGGPYNEQFF	TRBV7-2	TRBJ2-1	-	-
TGTGCCAGCACCCCCATGAACACTGAAGCTTTCTTT	CASTPMNTEAFF	TRBV28	TRBJ1-1	-	-
TGTGCCAGTAGTTTGACAGGGTTCCGTGGCTACACCTTC	CASSLTGFRGYTF	TRBV19	TRBJ1-2	-	TRBD1
TGCAGCGCCAAACGGGACAGCTCGAACACCGGGGAGCTGTTTTTT	CSAKRDSSNTGELFF	TRBV29-1	TRBJ2-2	few	TRBD1
TGTGCCATCAGTGAGTCGAACCTACAAGAGACCCAGTACTTC	CAISESNLQETQYF	TRBV10-3	TRBJ2-5	-	-
TGTGCCAGTAATTTTGGAGGAGCTCAAGAGACCCAGTACTTC	CASNFGGAQETQYF	TRBV19	TRBJ2-5	few	-
TGCAGCGTTTCCGAAGGGTATGGCTACACCTTC	CSVSEGYGYTF	TRBV29-1	TRBJ1-2	-	-
TGTGCCAGCAGTTTCGAACAGGGAGATCAGCCCCAGCATTTT	CASSFEQGDQPQHF	TRBV27	TRBJ1-5	few	-
TGCGCCAGCAGCTTACACAGGACAGGGGGCGCGGAGACCCAGTACTTC	CASSLHRTGGAETQYF	TRBV5-1	TRBJ2-5	-	TRBD1
TGTGCCAGCGGGAGACAGGGGATAAACAATGAGCAGTTCTTC	CASGRQGINNEQFF	TRBV6-1	TRBJ2-1	-	TRBD1
TGTGCCAGCAGGGGAGGAGCGTCCTACGAGCAGTACTTC	CASRGGASYEQYF	TRBV28	TRBJ2-7	-	-
TGTGCCAGCAGTACAGGGACCTACGAGCAGTACTTC	CASSTGTYEQYF	TRBV2	TRBJ2-7	-	-
TGTGCCAGCAGCTTAGGGGGGCCGAGCTATGGCTACACCTTC	CASSLGGPSYGYTF	TRBV7-8	TRBJ1-2	few	-
TGTGCCCCCTACGTCAATCAGCCCCAGCATTTT	CAPYVNQPQHF	TRBV19	TRBJ1-5	-	-
TGTGCCAGCAGTGCCGACAGGGTCACAGATACGCAGTATTTT	CASSADRVTDTQYF	TRBV2	TRBJ2-3	-	TRBD1
TGTGCCAGCACTACAGCCGGGACAACCTACACCGGGGAGCTGTTTTTT	CASTTAGTTYTGELFF	TRBV27	TRBJ2-2	-	-
TGCGCCAGCGGGTTTCCGGGCACCGGGGAGCTGTTTTTT	CASGFPGTGELFF	TRBV10-1	TRBJ2-2	few	-
TGTGCCTGGAGTGTTGCAGGGAGCTATAATTCACCCCTCCACTTT	CAWSVAGSYNSPLHF	TRBV30	TRBJ1-6	-	-
TGTGCCAGCAGTGTATTGAGGGTTCAAGAGACCCAGTACTTC	CASSVLRVQETQYF	TRBV2	TRBJ2-5	-	-
TGTGCCAGCAGCTTAACCACGACAGCCTACGAGCAGTACTTC	CASSLTTTAYEQYF	TRBV7-9	TRBJ2-7	few	-
TGTGCCAGCCAAAGGGGAGGCACCGGGGAGCTGTTTTTT	CASQRGGTGELFF	TRBV28	TRBJ2-2	-	-